The 19 T cell receptor beta chains below come from one sample, sequenced in a study of cytotoxic CD8 clonotypes in ibrutinib-treated CLL. TCRdb's table, derived via immunoSEQ multiplex PCR, lists solely in-frame clones and lacks some. The sample contains some 14,000 clones, around 68% of which appear only once. Specimen: PBMCs, collected before ibrutinib treatment. Receptors originate from a human donor with chronic lymphocytic leukemia.

The chain carries TRBV30 and TRBJ2-7; D remains ambiguous. Germline CDR1 and CDR2: GTSNPN and SVGIG (reference sequence). The CDR3 consists of 13 residues. Trimming removed 4 bases from V and 1 base from J, with 11 bases in between. CDR3 region: CAWTLSVSYEQYF. CDR3 nucleotides: TGTGCCTGGACCCTCTCAGTTTCCTACGAGCAGTACTTC.

This chain links TRBV11-2 with TRBJ2-5; the D is unclear. The CDR3 is 11 residues long. V lost 5 bases to trimming and J lost 5 bases, with 6 bases between them. In germline, CDR1 is SGHAT, CDR2 FQNNGV. The CDR3 nucleotides are TGTGCCAGCAGCCACGGGGAGACCCAGTACTTC. This codes for CASSHGETQYF.

The chain combines TRBV5-1 with TRBJ2-3; D gene unclear. The germline V gene encodes CDR1 SGHRS and CDR2 YFSETQ. The CDR3 is 13 residues long. V was cut by 4 bases and J by 6 bases, with 12 bases left in between. In DNA, the CDR3 is TGCGCCAGCAGCCCCCCGGCAGCGGATACGCAGTATTTT. It specifies CASSPPAADTQYF.

The chain couples TRBV10-3 to TRBJ2-7; D perhaps matches TRBD2 (8 bases). The CDR3 totals 18 residues. In germline, CDR1 is ENHRY, CDR2 SYGVKD. Trimming cost V 6 bases and J 4 bases, with 28 bases left between them. CDR3 in amino acids: CAISPAALGVAGQYEQYF. The CDR3 DNA reads as TGTGCCATCAGCCCCGCCGCGCTGGGGGTAGCGGGACAGTACGAGCAGTACTTC.

This clone showed up just a few times. The chain is built from TRBV6-6 and TRBJ1-1; 8 nucleotides line up with TRBD1. CDR1 and CDR2 from the germline V gene are MNHNY and SVGAGI (reference sequence). This CDR3 has 14 residues. V trimming: 5 bases; J trimming: 3 bases; junction bases outside the gene matches: 5. CDR3 region: CASSGQGPYTEAFF. The CDR3 DNA reads TGTGCCAGCAGTGGACAGGGTCCTTACACTGAAGCTTTCTTT.

V is TRBV18 and J is TRBJ1-2, with 7 nucleotides matching TRBD1. Trimming cost V 4 bases and J 6 bases; bases outside gene matches: 5. CDR1 KGHSH and CDR2 LQKENI come from the germline V gene. This CDR3 region has 13 residues. As DNA, the CDR3 is TGTGCCAGCTCACGACAGGGTGGCCATGGCTACACCTTC. Protein: CASSRQGGHGYTF.

The chain is built from TRBV7-9 and TRBJ1-5, with D hard to call. In germline, CDR1 is SEHNR, CDR2 FQNEAQ (reference sequence). Trimming removed 5 bases from V and 7 bases from J, with 12 bases in between. CDR3 length: 13 residues. The CDR3 reads CASSPQTGQPQHF. The CDR3, as DNA: TGTGCCAGCAGCCCCCAAACGGGACAGCCCCAGCATTTT.

This chain joins TRBV10-3 and TRBJ2-1; D assignment may be TRBD1 or TRBD2 (5 bases each). Germline CDR1 ENHRY, CDR2 SYGVKD. The CDR3 has 14 amino acids. V gave up 4 bases and J gave up 7 bases, with 14 bases separating them. The CDR3 reads CAISVGVEGNEQFF. CDR3 in DNA: TGTGCCATCAGTGTGGGAGTCGAGGGGAATGAGCAGTTCTTC.

Remarks on this clone: In the same sample, other DNA sequences code for this CDR3. The chain combines TRBV7-9 with TRBJ2-3; maybe TRBD1 (6 bases). CDR3 size: 13 residues. V was clipped by 5 bases and J by 4 bases, with 10 bases between them. The germline V gene has CDR1 SEHNR and CDR2 FQNEAQ (reference sequence). The CDR3 bases are TGTGCCAGCAGCCCCAGGGGTCCAGATACGCAGTATTTT. This sequence encodes CASSPRGPDTQYF.

The chain combines TRBV27 with TRBJ2-1; TRBD2 matches at 9 bases. J gave up 0 bases and V 3 bases, and 9 bases lay outside the gene matches. This CDR3 region has 18 residues. Germline CDR1 is MNHEY and CDR2 is SMNVEV (reference sequence). Here the CDR3 DNA reads TGTGCCAGCAGTTTTTGGGGCGGGAGGGCCTACTCCTACAATGAGCAGTTCTTC. Amino acid sequence: CASSFWGGRAYSYNEQFF.

J is TRBJ1-4 and V is TRBV30; 9 bases fit TRBD1. This CDR3 region has 12 residues. V gave up 5 bases and J gave up 5 bases; unmatched junction bases: 0. CDR1 and CDR2 (germline): GTSNPN, SVGIG (reference sequence). For the CDR3, the DNA is TGTGCCTGGGACAGGGGGAATGAAAAACTGTTTTTT. Protein: CAWDRGNEKLFF.

The chain carries TRBV18 and TRBJ2-5; unclear D gene. The CDR3 has 17 amino acids. Germline CDR1 is KGHSH and CDR2 is LQKENI. V gave up 1 base and J gave up 5 bases, with 20 bases separating them. The CDR3 sequence: CASSPRRRSGDVETQYF. As DNA, the CDR3 is TGTGCCAGCTCACCACGTCGGCGATCCGGCGACGTGGAGACCCAGTACTTC. The full variable domain, in which reference TRBV18 and TRBJ2-5 provide the parts outside the CDR3, is NAGVMQNPRHLVRRRGQEARLRCSPMKGHSHVYWYRQLPEEGLKFMVYLQKENIIDESGMPKERFSAEFPKEGPSILRIQQVVRGDSAAYFCASSPRRRSGDVETQYFGPGTRLLVL.

The J gene is TRBJ2-6, the V gene TRBV6-1, with a possible D match to TRBD2 (6 bases). V was shortened by 3 bases and J by 4 bases, with 13 bases between the two germline ends. CDR3 size: 16 residues. In germline, CDR1 is MNHNS, CDR2 SASEGT. CDR3 residues: CASSDPRGIGANVLTF. In DNA form, the CDR3 reads TGTGCCAGCAGTGACCCCCGGGGGATCGGGGCCAACGTCCTGACTTTC.

V gene TRBV28 combines with J gene TRBJ2-7; 10 bases line up with TRBD2. The V gene's germline CDR1 is MDHEN and CDR2 SYDVKM. Trimming removed 6 bases from V and 3 bases from J; junction bases left unmatched: 5. The CDR3 totals 14 residues. CDR3 DNA: TGTGCCAGCAGCACAACTAGCGGGGTCTACGAGCAGTACTTC. It specifies CASSTTSGVYEQYF.

The chain has TRBV5-1 and TRBJ2-5; D is unresolved. The V end lost 2 bases, the J end lost 4 bases, and 9 bases lay between the germline ends. Germline CDR1 SGHRS, CDR2 YFSETQ. The length of the CDR3 is 13 residues. CDR3: CASSFRMVETQYF. The CDR3 region has the DNA TGCGCCAGCAGCTTTAGGATGGTAGAGACCCAGTACTTC.

The rearrangement joins TRBV10-3 to TRBJ1-5, with TRBD1 matching 9 bases. With 10 bases clipped from V and 9 bases from J, the junction kept 19 bases outside the gene matches. Germline CDR1 and CDR2: ENHRY and SYGVKD. This CDR3 contains 16 residues. The CDR3 DNA reads TGTGCCACCCGACAGGGGGTAGAGTCCCCCGCCCTGCCCCAGCATTTT. Translating gives CATRQGVESPALPQHF.

The V call is TRBV27, the J call TRBJ1-6; D is perhaps TRBD1 (5 bases). The CDR3 length is 14 residues. Germline assignment: CDR1 MNHEY and CDR2 SMNVEV (reference sequence). Trimming took off 6 bases at V and 7 bases at J, with 13 bases between the two ends. The CDR3 is CASSPGFRNSPLHF. The CDR3 DNA is TGTGCCAGCAGCCCAGGGTTCAGGAATTCACCCCTCCACTTT.

This chain joins TRBV6-5 and TRBJ2-1; 9 bases fit TRBD2. The CDR3 length is 15 residues. The germline V gene encodes CDR1 MNHEY and CDR2 SVGAGI. V dropped 7 bases and J dropped 7; count of bases not matched to a gene: 11. The CDR3 nucleotides are TGTGCCAGCAACGTAGCGGGAGCGGGGCGGAATGAGCAGTTCTTC. Translated: CASNVAGAGRNEQFF.

V usage is TRBV27 and J usage is TRBJ1-1; weak D call: TRBD1 (5 bases). The CDR3 loop spans 16 amino acids. Per the germline V gene, CDR1 is MNHEY and CDR2 is SMNVEV (reference sequence). The germline V and J ends were trimmed by 2 bases and 1 base, with 14 bases remaining between them. CDR3: CASSLGGGWGNTEAFF. CDR3 in DNA: TGTGCCAGCAGTTTAGGGGGAGGGTGGGGGAACACTGAAGCTTTCTTT.